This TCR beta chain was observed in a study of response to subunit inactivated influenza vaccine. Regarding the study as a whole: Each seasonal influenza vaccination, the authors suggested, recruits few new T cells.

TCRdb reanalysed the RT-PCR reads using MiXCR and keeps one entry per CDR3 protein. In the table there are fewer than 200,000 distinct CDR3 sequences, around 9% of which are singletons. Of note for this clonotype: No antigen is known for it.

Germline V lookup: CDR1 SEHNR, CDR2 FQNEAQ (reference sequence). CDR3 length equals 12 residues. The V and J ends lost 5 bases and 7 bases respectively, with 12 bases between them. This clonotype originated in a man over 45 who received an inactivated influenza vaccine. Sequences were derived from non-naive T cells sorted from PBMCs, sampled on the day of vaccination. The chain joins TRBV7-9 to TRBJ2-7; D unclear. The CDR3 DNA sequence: TGTGCCAGCAGCAATCGACCCCTGGAGCAGTACTTC. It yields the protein CASSNRPLEQYF.